Below, 16 T cell receptor beta chains from the same sample are listed, as sequenced in a study of T cells in women clearing cervical HPV infection. Sequencing used immunoSEQ multiplex PCR; TCRdb keeps in-frame clones, though not all of them. The record lists about 39,000 clones, of which the ten most abundant hold less than 6%. Sequenced sample: blood buffy coat. These receptors originate from a woman between 18 and 70 years old with a cervical HPV16 infection that either progressed to CIN3+ or cleared (not recorded which).

As for this clone: The CDR3 end lies 3 residues beyond the end of the read and is filled in from the germline J gene. This rearrangement joins TRBV7-6 to TRBJ1-6; tentatively, D is TRBD1 (6 bases). Trimming shortened V by 1 base and J by 7 bases, and 11 bases separated the two germline ends. The CDR3 loop spans 15 amino acids. Germline CDR1 reads SGHVS; CDR2 reads FNYEAQ. This CDR3 is CASSLGSTGNSPLHF. CDR3 DNA, as far as it was read: TGTGCCAGCAGCTTAGGGTCTACAGGGAATTCACCC.

Turning to this clone: The read ends 3 residues early relative to the CDR3; the germline J gene fills the gap. The chain has TRBV29-1 and TRBJ1-4; possibly TRBD1 for D (6 bases). The CDR3 runs 12 residues. V shed 6 bases and J shed 8 bases, with 13 bases lying between them. Germline loops: CDR1 SQVTM, CDR2 ANQGSEA. This CDR3 reads CSVRGGAEKLFF. Incomplete CDR3 DNA: TGCAGCGTAAGGGGGGGCGCGGAAAAA.

Details on this clone: The DNA ends 3 residues before the CDR3 does, and the rest of the CDR3 is filled in from the germline J gene. This chain links TRBV6-4 with TRBJ1-2; 8 nucleotides line up with TRBD1. Germline CDR1 and CDR2: MRHNA and SNTAGT. The CDR3 has 15 amino acids. The CDR3 sequence: CASSGRTGRFVAYTF. CDR3 DNA (partial): TGTGCCAGCAGTGGCCGGACAGGGCGATTCGTTGCA.

CDR3 in amino acids: CASSESAGRGAGANVLTF. The DNA read from the CDR3 is TGTGCCAGCAGTGAATCCGCAGGGCGGGGTGCTGGGGCCAACGTC. This chain joins TRBV25-1 and TRBJ2-6, with D perhaps TRBD2 (6 bases). Sequencing ends 3 residues short of the CDR3 end; the germline J gene provides the rest. The germline V gene has CDR1 MGHDK and CDR2 SYGVNS. Trimming pared 1 base from V and 2 bases from J, leaving 15 bases between. This CDR3 has 18 residues. Complete variable domain (other parts from reference TRBV25-1 and TRBJ2-6): EADIYQTPRYLVIGTGKKITLECSQTMGHDKMYWYQQDPGMELHLIHYSYGVNSTEKGDLSSESTVSRIRTEHFPLTLESARPSHTSQYLCASSESAGRGAGANVLTFGAGSRLTVL.

About this clone: The CDR3 goes on 3 residues after the read ends, and that part is filled in from the germline J gene. This chain links TRBV6-1 with TRBJ2-5; D not resolved. Trimming removed 4 bases at V and 1 base at J, with 4 bases between. This CDR3 region has 12 residues. Germline V lookup: CDR1 MNHNS, CDR2 SASEGT. Here the CDR3 reads CASSASQETQYF. The sequenced CDR3 bases are TGTGCCAGCAGTGCCTCCCAAGAGACC.

About this clone itself: Read sequence stops 3 residues before the CDR3 end, and the germline J gene provides the missing end. J is TRBJ2-2 and V is TRBV5-1; a weak D match, TRBD1 (5 bases). V lost 7 bases, J lost 2 bases, and 15 bases lay in between. The germline V gene encodes CDR1 SGHRS and CDR2 YFSETQ. The CDR3 covers 15 residues. The covered CDR3 bases are TGCGCCAGCGGGCTGGGGCAGGGTAACACCGGGGAG. Encoded protein: CASGLGQGNTGE. The entire CDR3 sequence reads CASGLGQGNTGELFF.

In the case of this clone: The CDR3 end is not reached by the read, which stops 3 residues before it; the germline J gene fills it in. The rearrangement uses TRBV18 and TRBJ2-7, with no clear D. Per the germline V gene, CDR1 is KGHSH and CDR2 is LQKENI. CDR3 length: 13 amino acids. With 1 base removed from V and 3 bases from J, the gap between germline ends came to 7 bases. The CDR3: CASSPLSLYEQYF. The DNA read from the CDR3 is TGTGCCAGCTCACCACTGTCACTCTACGAG. Full variable domain (outside the CDR3, taken from reference TRBV18 and TRBJ2-7): NAGVMQNPRHLVRRRGQEARLRCSPMKGHSHVYWYRQLPEEGLKFMVYLQKENIIDESGMPKERFSAEFPKEGPSILRIQQVVRGDSAAYFCASSPLSLYEQYFGPGTRLTVT.

Worth noting for this clone: The read comes to an end 3 residues before the CDR3 does, leaving the germline J gene to fill in the end. The chain couples TRBV5-1 to TRBJ2-7; 7 nucleotides agree with TRBD1. Per germline, CDR1 SGHRS and CDR2 YFSETQ. Losses at the gene ends were 5 bases for V and 3 bases for J; bases not matched to a gene: 11. The CDR3 extends over 15 amino acids. CDR3 bases read: TGCGCCAGCAGTCATACAAACAGGGGTAACTACGAG. As protein: CASSHTNRGNYE. The full CDR3 is CASSHTNRGNYEQYF.

CDR3 sequence: CASSLALRLAGGYEQYF. The part of the CDR3 DNA that was read is TGTGCCAGCAGTTTAGCCCTACGGCTAGCGGGGGGCTACGAG. The V call is TRBV12-3 or TRBV12-4, the J call TRBJ2-7; 11 bases fit TRBD2. Read coverage stops 3 residues before the CDR3 terminus; the germline J gene supplies the remainder. J gave up 3 bases and V 0 bases, and 7 bases lay outside the gene matches. CDR3 length equals 17 residues.

Points on this clone: The read is 3 residues too short to cover the CDR3 end, so that end is filled in from the germline J gene. V gene TRBV11-2 combines with J gene TRBJ2-5, with a tentative D call TRBD2 (7 bases). V lost 6 bases and J 5 bases, leaving 13 bases between the germline ends. Looked up from germline, CDR1 is SGHAT and CDR2 is FQNNGV. The CDR3 extends over 13 amino acids. CDR3 residues: CASRQGGDETQYF. The part of the CDR3 DNA that was read is TGTGCCAGCAGACAAGGGGGGGACGAGACC.

Comments on this clone: Sequencing ends 3 residues short of the CDR3 end; the germline J gene provides the rest. The J gene is TRBJ1-1, the V gene TRBV12-3 or TRBV12-4, with D tentatively TRBD1 (5 bases). V was pared by 1 base and J by 2 bases, with 11 bases between. CDR3 length: 15 residues. CDR3 residues: CASSLGQGYNTEAFF. CDR3 DNA (partial): TGTGCCAGCAGTTTAGGTCAGGGCTACAACACTGAA.

Regarding this clone: The CDR3 goes on 3 residues after the read ends, and that part is filled in from the germline J gene. The chain links TRBV2 to TRBJ2-7; the D gene could be TRBD1 or TRBD2 (5 bases each). Germline CDR1 is SNHLY and CDR2 is FYNNEI. Trimming pared 5 bases from V and 6 bases from J, leaving 14 bases between. The CDR3 is 13 amino acids. Incomplete CDR3 DNA: TGTGCCAGCAGTCTGCCCCGAGGGGCCGAG. Its translation: CASSLPRGAE. The whole CDR3 is CASSLPRGAEQYF.

About this clone: The CDR3 end falls 3 residues outside the read, so it is completed with the germline J gene. J is TRBJ2-2 and V is TRBV20-1; tentative D call: TRBD2 (5 bases). V was pared by 6 bases and J by 8 bases, with 19 bases between. Germline CDR1 is DFQATT and CDR2 is SNEGSKA (reference sequence). The CDR3 totals 14 residues. The CDR3 loop reads CSAVDYVKGGELFF. The sequenced CDR3 bases are TGCAGTGCCGTAGACTACGTCAAAGGAGGGGAG.

The CDR3 spells CASSFGGGQVTGELFF. CDR3 bases read: TGCGCCAGCAGCTTTGGCGGGGGGCAGGTCACCGGGGAG. V and J are TRBV5-1 and TRBJ2-2; TRBD2 aligns across 8 bases. The read ends 3 residues shy of where the CDR3 ends; the end is completed using the germline J gene. Germline V gene sequence: CDR1 SGHRS, CDR2 YFSETQ. V trimming: 2 bases; J trimming: 4 bases; junction bases outside the gene matches: 7. The CDR3 is 16 residues long. The full variable domain, rest sourced from reference TRBV5-1 and TRBJ2-2, is KAGVTQTPRYLIKTRGQQVTLSCSPISGHRSVSWYQQTPGQGLQFLFEYFSETQRNKGNFPGRFSGRQFSNSRSEMNVSTLELGDSALYLCASSFGGGQVTGELFFGEGSRLTVL.

As regards this clone: The CDR3 is cut off 3 residues early in the read; its end comes from the germline J gene. The J gene is TRBJ1-5, the V gene TRBV6-4; D is ambiguous. V was clipped by 2 bases and J by 1 base, with 18 bases between them. The CDR3 consists of 18 residues. Looked up from germline, CDR1 is MRHNA and CDR2 is SNTAGT. CDR3 in amino acids: CASSDTGNQKRSNQPQHF. CDR3 bases read: TGTGCCAGCAGTGACACGGGGAACCAAAAAAGGAGCAATCAGCCC.

The sequenced CDR3 bases are TGTGCCTGGAGTCTAGCCAGGACAGGGGCCAATCAGCCC. This encodes CAWSLARTGANQP. The CDR3 as a whole reads CAWSLARTGANQPQHF. The chain carries TRBV30 and TRBJ1-5, with 9 bases lining up with TRBD1. The read finishes 3 residues shy of the CDR3 end, and the germline J gene is used to complete it. The V segment lost 2 bases and the J segment 3 bases; nucleotides outside the gene matches: 8. Germline CDR1 reads GTSNPN; CDR2 reads SVGIG (reference sequence). The CDR3 sequence is 16 residues long.